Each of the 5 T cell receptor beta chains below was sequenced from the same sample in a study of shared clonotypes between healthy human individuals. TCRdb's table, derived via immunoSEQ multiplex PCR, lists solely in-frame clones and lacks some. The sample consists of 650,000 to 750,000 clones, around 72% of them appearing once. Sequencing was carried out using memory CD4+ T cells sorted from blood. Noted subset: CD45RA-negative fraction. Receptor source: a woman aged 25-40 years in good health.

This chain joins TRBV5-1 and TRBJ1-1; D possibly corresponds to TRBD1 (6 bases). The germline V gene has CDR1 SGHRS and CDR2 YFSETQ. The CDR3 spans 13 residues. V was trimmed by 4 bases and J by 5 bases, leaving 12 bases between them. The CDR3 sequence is CASSPGVGTEAFF. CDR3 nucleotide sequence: TGCGCCAGCAGCCCAGGGGTTGGGACTGAAGCTTTCTTT. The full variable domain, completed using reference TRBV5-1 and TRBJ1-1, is KAGVTQTPRYLIKTRGQQVTLSCSPISGHRSVSWYQQTPGQGLQFLFEYFSETQRNKGNFPGRFSGRQFSNSRSEMNVSTLELGDSALYLCASSPGVGTEAFFGQGTRLTVV.

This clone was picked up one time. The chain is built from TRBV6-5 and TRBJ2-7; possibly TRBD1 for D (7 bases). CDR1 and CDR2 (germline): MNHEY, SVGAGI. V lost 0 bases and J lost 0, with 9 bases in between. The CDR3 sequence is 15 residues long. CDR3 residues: CASSYSRDSSYEQYF. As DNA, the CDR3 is TGTGCCAGCAGTTACTCGCGGGACAGCTCCTACGAGCAGTACTTC.

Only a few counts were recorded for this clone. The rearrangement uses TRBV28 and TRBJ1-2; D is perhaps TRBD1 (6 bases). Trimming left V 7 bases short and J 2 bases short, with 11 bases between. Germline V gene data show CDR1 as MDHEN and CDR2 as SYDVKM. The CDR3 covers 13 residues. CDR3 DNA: TGTGCCAGCAAAACAGGGTTGAACTATGGCTACACCTTC. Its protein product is CASKTGLNYGYTF.

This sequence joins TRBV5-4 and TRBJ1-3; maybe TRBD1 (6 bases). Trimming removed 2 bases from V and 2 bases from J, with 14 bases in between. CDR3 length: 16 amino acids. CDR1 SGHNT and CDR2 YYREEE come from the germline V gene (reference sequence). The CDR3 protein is CASSFKGRDTGNTIYF. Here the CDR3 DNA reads TGTGCCAGCAGCTTTAAAGGCAGGGACACTGGAAACACCATATATTTT.

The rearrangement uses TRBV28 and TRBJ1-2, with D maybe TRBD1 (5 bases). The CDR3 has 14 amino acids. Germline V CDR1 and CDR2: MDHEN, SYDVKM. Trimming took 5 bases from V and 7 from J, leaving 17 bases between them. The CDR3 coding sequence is TGTGCCAGCAGTACTACGGGACGAGGACGTGGCTACACCTTC. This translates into CASSTTGRGRGYTF.